Shown below are 18 T cell receptor beta chains from a single sample sequenced in a study of cytomegalovirus exposure and HLA in healthy donors. Primers: 60 Vbeta forward and 13 Jbeta reverse. The protocol was immunoSEQ multiplex PCR, while the TCRdb copy is restricted to in-frame clones and leaves out a portion. The top ten clones hold approximately 0.4% of a sample with about 200,000 clones, 70% to 80% of them seen once. The sample consisted of PBMCs. These receptors were taken from a male donor in good health and CMV-seropositive.

The rearrangement links TRBV9 to TRBJ2-5, with 9 bases matching TRBD2. The trim removed 2 bases at V and 5 bases at J, leaving 4 bases unmatched. The V gene's germline CDR1 is SGDLS and CDR2 YYNGEE. The CDR3 is 14 amino acids. In nucleotides, the CDR3 is TGTGCCAGCAGCGTGAGTGCGGGAGGGGAGACCCAGTACTTC. Protein: CASSVSAGGETQYF.

The genes are TRBV7-2 and TRBJ2-5, with TRBD2 identical over 9 bases. V lost 5 bases and J lost 3; bases outside the gene matches: 7. The CDR3 loop spans 15 amino acids. The germline V gene encodes CDR1 SGHTA and CDR2 FQGNSA. CDR3 sequence reads: CASSARTSAEETQYF. The CDR3 DNA reads as TGTGCCAGCAGCGCCAGGACTAGCGCCGAAGAGACCCAGTACTTC.

The chain is built from TRBV5-1 and TRBJ2-5, with 8 bases identical to TRBD1. The germline V gene has CDR1 SGHRS and CDR2 YFSETQ. The CDR3 length is 14 residues. V lost 3 bases, J lost 3 bases, and 4 bases stayed unmatched. The DNA of the CDR3 is TGCGCCAGCAGCTCCTACAGGGGGGAAGAGACCCAGTACTTC. This translates into CASSSYRGEETQYF. The whole variable domain, filled in from reference TRBV5-1 and TRBJ2-5, reads KAGVTQTPRYLIKTRGQQVTLSCSPISGHRSVSWYQQTPGQGLQFLFEYFSETQRNKGNFPGRFSGRQFSNSRSEMNVSTLELGDSALYLCASSSYRGEETQYFGPGTRLLVL.

The chain employs TRBV7-2 and TRBJ1-1; the match to TRBD1 covers 7 bases. V shed 0 bases, J shed 5 bases, and the junction held 6 bases outside the gene matches. Germline V lookup: CDR1 SGHTA, CDR2 FQGNSA. The CDR3 sequence is 15 residues long. CDR3 DNA: TGTGCCAGCAGCTTAGCGCAAGGGGGCGTTACTGAAGCTTTCTTT. Its protein is CASSLAQGGVTEAFF.

V usage is TRBV27 and J usage is TRBJ2-7, with 8 bases matching TRBD1. CDR1 is MNHEY and CDR2 is SMNVEV in the germline V gene (reference sequence). The CDR3 loop spans 12 amino acids. V was clipped by 6 bases and J by 7 bases; unmatched bases: 5. The CDR3 DNA sequence: TGTGCCAGCAGCCGGACAGGGCTTGAGCAGTACTTC. Protein: CASSRTGLEQYF.

This clone was observed a single time. The chain couples TRBV18 to TRBJ1-2; 7 bases agree with TRBD1. Germline V gene data show CDR1 as KGHSH and CDR2 as LQKENI. The CDR3 has 15 residues. Trimming cost V 3 bases and J 5 bases; bases outside gene matches: 9. In nucleotides, the CDR3 is TGTGCCAGCTCACCCTCTACAGGGGTTCGATATGGCTACACCTTC. Translating it yields CASSPSTGVRYGYTF.

The chain is built from TRBV2 and TRBJ2-5, with 10 bases that match TRBD2. From germline, CDR1 is SNHLY and CDR2 FYNNEI. After removal of 7 bases from V and 5 bases from J, the junction contained 7 bases not matched to a gene. The CDR3 is 14 residues long. CDR3 coding DNA: TGTGCCAGCAACCTAGCGGGGGTCGGGGAGACCCAGTACTTC. Translated: CASNLAGVGETQYF.

The rearrangement links TRBV2 to TRBJ2-3; 9 positions agree with TRBD2. Germline assignment: CDR1 SNHLY and CDR2 FYNNEI. The trim removed 8 bases at V and 4 bases at J, leaving 7 bases unmatched. This CDR3 has 14 amino acids. In DNA, the CDR3 is TGTGCCAGCGGTCGCGGGGGGGCTGCAGATACGCAGTATTTT. Translated: CASGRGGAADTQYF. Using reference TRBV2 and TRBJ2-3 for the parts outside the CDR3, the full variable domain is EPEVTQTPSHQVTQMGQEVILRCVPISNHLYFYWYRQILGQKVEFLVSFYNNEISEKSEIFDDQFSVERPDGSNFTLKIRSTKLEDSAMYFCASGRGGAADTQYFGPGTRLTVL.

This chain uses TRBV6-5 with TRBJ1-6, with a tentative D call TRBD1 (5 bases). Trimming removed 6 bases from V and 15 bases from J, with 12 bases in between. This CDR3 spans 11 amino acids. CDR1 is MNHEY, CDR2 SVGAGI, per germline. The CDR3 sequence: CASRRDSSLHF. The CDR3 DNA reads TGTGCCAGCAGACGCGACAGTAGCCTCCACTTT.

The rearrangement joins TRBV7-9 to TRBJ1-6, with D hard to call. This CDR3 has 15 residues. The germline gives CDR1 SEHNR, CDR2 FQNEAQ (reference sequence). Trimming removed 5 bases from V and 8 bases from J, with 16 bases in between. The CDR3 DNA reads as TGTGCCAGCAGCCCGTTACTGCGGATGGATTCACCCCTCCACTTT. Encoded protein: CASSPLLRMDSPLHF. The full variable domain, rest sourced from reference TRBV7-9 and TRBJ1-6, is DTGVSQNPRHKITKRGQNVTFRCDPISEHNRLYWYRQTLGQGPEFLTYFQNEAQLEKSRLLSDRFSAERPKGSFSTLEIQRTEQGDSAMYLCASSPLLRMDSPLHFGNGTRLTVT.

In its sample, this clone was seen a few times. The chain recombines TRBV30 with TRBJ1-5; D is possibly TRBD1 (5 bases). Trimming removed 5 bases at V and 6 bases at J, with 14 bases between. Looked up from germline, CDR1 is GTSNPN and CDR2 is SVGIG (reference sequence). The CDR3 sequence is 13 residues long. The CDR3 region is CAWAEAGAQPQHF. The CDR3 nucleotides read TGTGCCTGGGCCGAGGCTGGGGCTCAGCCCCAGCATTTT.

In DNA, the CDR3 is TGTGCCAGCAGCCAGGGCGGGACCTTAACCTCCTACGAGCAGTACTTC. This translates into CASSQGGTLTSYEQYF. The V call is TRBV14, the J call TRBJ2-7; possibly TRBD2 for D (6 bases). Trimming removed 3 bases from V and 0 bases from J, with 15 bases in between. The length of the CDR3 is 16 residues. Germline assignment: CDR1 SGHDN and CDR2 FVKESK.

The chain is built from TRBV7-9 and TRBJ1-2; 7 bases match TRBD1. This CDR3 is built from 15 residues. Germline CDR1 SEHNR, CDR2 FQNEAQ (reference sequence). The J segment lost 2 bases and the V segment lost 0 bases, leaving 3 bases of the junction unmatched. In DNA, the CDR3 is TGTGCCAGCAGCTTAGCCGGGACAGTGAACTATGGCTACACCTTC. As protein: CASSLAGTVNYGYTF.

This clone was counted once. The CDR3 here is CATVSGQVSSYEQYF. The CDR3 DNA is TGTGCCACCGTTTCCGGACAGGTCTCCTCCTACGAGCAGTACTTC. The chain joins TRBV28 to TRBJ2-5; 7 bases fit TRBD1. TRBJ2-7 matches the DNA end more closely, so the J call is doubtful. This CDR3 comprises 15 residues. Germline V gene sequence: CDR1 MDHEN, CDR2 SYDVKM.

The chain is built from TRBV27 and TRBJ2-7, with D maybe TRBD1 (5 bases). Trimming took 6 bases from V and 3 from J, leaving 9 bases between them. CDR1 is MNHEY and CDR2 is SMNVEV in the germline V gene (reference sequence). The CDR3 runs to 12 residues. The CDR3 reads CASRSTGYEQYF. DNA of the CDR3: TGTGCCAGCAGGTCTACAGGCTACGAGCAGTACTTC.

The chain couples TRBV27 to TRBJ2-7; a weak D match, TRBD2 (6 bases). Per the germline V gene, CDR1 is MNHEY and CDR2 is SMNVEV (reference sequence). CDR3 length equals 15 residues. The V end was cut by 3 bases, the J end by 7 bases, with 19 bases between. CDR3 bases: TGTGCCAGCAGTTTGTTGAAGGCGGGAAAGAGGGAGCAGTACTTC. The encoded protein is CASSLLKAGKREQYF.

The chain combines TRBV7-8 with TRBJ2-5; D perhaps matches TRBD1 (5 bases). Trimming took 1 base from V and 4 from J, leaving 10 bases between them. This CDR3 region has 14 residues. CDR1 SGHVS and CDR2 FQNEAQ come from the germline V gene. This CDR3 reads CASSLGSQGETQYF. DNA of the CDR3: TGTGCCAGCAGCTTAGGCTCCCAGGGAGAGACCCAGTACTTC. The variable domain in full, completed from reference TRBV7-8 and TRBJ2-5, reads GAGVSQSPRYKVAKRGQDVALRCDPISGHVSLFWYQQALGQGPEFLTYFQNEAQLDKSGLPSDRFFAERPEGSVSTLKIQRTQQEDSAVYLCASSLGSQGETQYFGPGTRLLVL.

The chain combines TRBV5-1 with TRBJ1-5; 7 bases fit TRBD1. This CDR3 has 14 amino acids. CDR1 is SGHRS and CDR2 is YFSETQ in the germline V gene. The junction had 3 bases not matched to a gene; V was cut back by 1 base and J by 5 bases. CDR3 sequence: CASSLRQGDQPQHF. The CDR3, as DNA: TGCGCCAGCAGCTTGCGACAGGGTGATCAGCCCCAGCATTTT.